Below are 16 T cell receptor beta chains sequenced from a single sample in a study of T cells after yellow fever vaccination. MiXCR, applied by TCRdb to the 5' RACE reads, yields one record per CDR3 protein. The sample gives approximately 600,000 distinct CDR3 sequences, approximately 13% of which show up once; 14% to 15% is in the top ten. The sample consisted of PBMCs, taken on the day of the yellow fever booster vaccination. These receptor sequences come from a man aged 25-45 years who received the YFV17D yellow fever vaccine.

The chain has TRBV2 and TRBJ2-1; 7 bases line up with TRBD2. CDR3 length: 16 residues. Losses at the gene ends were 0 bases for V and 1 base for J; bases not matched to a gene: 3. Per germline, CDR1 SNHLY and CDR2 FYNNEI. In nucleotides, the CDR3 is TGTGCCAGCAGTGAAGCGGGGGGACTATCCTACAATGAGCAGTTCTTC. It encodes CASSEAGGLSYNEQFF. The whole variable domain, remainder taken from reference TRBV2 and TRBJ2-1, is EPEVTQTPSHQVTQMGQEVILRCVPISNHLYFYWYRQILGQKVEFLVSFYNNEISEKSEIFDDQFSVERPDGSNFTLKIRSTKLEDSAMYFCASSEAGGLSYNEQFFGPGTRLTVL.

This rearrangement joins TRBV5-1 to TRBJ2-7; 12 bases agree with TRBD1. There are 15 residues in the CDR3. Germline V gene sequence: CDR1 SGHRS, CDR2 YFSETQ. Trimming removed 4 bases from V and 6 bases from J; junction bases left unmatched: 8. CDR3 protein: CASSTQGQGAGEQYF. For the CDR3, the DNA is TGCGCCAGCAGCACTCAGGGACAGGGGGCTGGCGAGCAGTACTTC.

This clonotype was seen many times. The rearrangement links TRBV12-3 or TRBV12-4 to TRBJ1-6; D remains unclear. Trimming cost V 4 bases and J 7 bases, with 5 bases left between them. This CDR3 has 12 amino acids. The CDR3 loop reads CASSSVNSPLHF. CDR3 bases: TGTGCCAGCAGTTCAGTGAATTCACCCCTCCACTTT.

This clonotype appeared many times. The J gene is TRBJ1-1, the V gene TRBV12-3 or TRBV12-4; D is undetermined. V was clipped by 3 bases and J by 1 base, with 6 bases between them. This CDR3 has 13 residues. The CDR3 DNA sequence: TGTGCCAGCAGTTTGTGGGGGAACACTGAAGCTTTCTTT. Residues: CASSLWGNTEAFF.

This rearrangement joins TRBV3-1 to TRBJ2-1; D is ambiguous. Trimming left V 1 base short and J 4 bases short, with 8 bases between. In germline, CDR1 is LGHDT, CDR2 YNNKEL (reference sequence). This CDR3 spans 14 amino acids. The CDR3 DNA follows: TGTGCCAGCAGCCAAGGCGGACGGTACAATGAGCAGTTCTTC. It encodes CASSQGGRYNEQFF.

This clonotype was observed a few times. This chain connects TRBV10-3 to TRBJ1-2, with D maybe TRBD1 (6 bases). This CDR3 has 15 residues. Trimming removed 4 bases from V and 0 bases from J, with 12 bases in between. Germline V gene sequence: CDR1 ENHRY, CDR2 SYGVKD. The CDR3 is CAISVGTPTNYGYTF. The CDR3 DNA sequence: TGTGCCATCAGTGTTGGGACACCCACTAACTATGGCTACACCTTC.

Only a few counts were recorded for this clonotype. DNA for the CDR3: TGTGCCAGCAGCTTTACAGGCGGGAATGAGCAGTTCTTC. Amino acid sequence: CASSFTGGNEQFF. This chain connects TRBV5-4 to TRBJ2-1; tentatively, D is TRBD1 or TRBD2 (5 bases each). The germline V gene has CDR1 SGHNT and CDR2 YYREEE (reference sequence). The CDR3 is 13 amino acids. V was pared by 2 bases and J by 7 bases, with 10 bases between.

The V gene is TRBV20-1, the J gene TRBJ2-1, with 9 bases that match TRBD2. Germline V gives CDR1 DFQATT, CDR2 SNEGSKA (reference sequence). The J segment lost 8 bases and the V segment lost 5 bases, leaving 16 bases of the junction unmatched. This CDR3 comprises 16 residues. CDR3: CSARPTSPRTSDEQFF. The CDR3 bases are TGCAGTGCTCGCCCAACCTCTCCCCGGACTAGCGATGAGCAGTTCTTC.

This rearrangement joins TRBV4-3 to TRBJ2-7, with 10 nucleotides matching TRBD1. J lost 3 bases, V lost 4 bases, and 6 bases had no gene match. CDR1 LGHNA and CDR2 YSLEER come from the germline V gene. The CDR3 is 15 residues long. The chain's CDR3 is CASSRQRTGGYEQYF. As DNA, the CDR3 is TGCGCCAGCAGCCGGCAACGGACAGGGGGCTACGAGCAGTACTTC.

In nucleotides, the CDR3 is TGTGCCAGCAGCCAACCCCAACGTCTGCGGGACCCCCACAATGAGCAGTTCTTC. This gives the protein CASSQPQRLRDPHNEQFF. This chain connects TRBV3-1 to TRBJ2-1; tentatively, D is TRBD2 (6 bases). Germline values: CDR1 LGHDT, CDR2 YNNKEL (reference sequence). CDR3 length equals 18 residues. V dropped 2 bases and J dropped 5 bases, with 22 bases sitting between them.

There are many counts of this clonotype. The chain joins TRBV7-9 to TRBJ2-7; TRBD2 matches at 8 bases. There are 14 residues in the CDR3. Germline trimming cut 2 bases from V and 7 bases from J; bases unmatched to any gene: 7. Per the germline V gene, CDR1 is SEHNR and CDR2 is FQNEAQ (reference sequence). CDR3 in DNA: TGTGCCAGCAGCTTAACGGGGGGGCGAGGGGAGCAGTACTTC. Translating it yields CASSLTGGRGEQYF.

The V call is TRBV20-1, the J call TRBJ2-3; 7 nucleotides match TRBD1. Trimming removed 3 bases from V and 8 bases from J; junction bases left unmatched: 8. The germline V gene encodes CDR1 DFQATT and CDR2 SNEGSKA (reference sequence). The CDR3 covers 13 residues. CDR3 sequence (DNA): TGCAGTGCTAGCGAAGGACAGGCTGGTACGCAGTATTTT. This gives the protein CSASEGQAGTQYF.

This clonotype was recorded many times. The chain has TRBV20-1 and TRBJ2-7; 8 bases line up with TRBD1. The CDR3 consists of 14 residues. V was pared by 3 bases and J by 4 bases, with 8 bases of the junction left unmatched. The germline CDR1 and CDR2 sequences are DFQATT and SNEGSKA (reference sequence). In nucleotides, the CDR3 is TGCAGTGCTAGGCGCCGGGGACAGGCTTACGAGCAGTACTTC. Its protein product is CSARRRGQAYEQYF.

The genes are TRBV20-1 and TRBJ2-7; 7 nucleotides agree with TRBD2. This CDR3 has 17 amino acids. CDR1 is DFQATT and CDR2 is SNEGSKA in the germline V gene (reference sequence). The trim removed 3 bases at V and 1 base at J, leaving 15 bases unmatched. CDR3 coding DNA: TGCAGTGCTAGGGCCTCGGGCGGGAGACTTCTTTCCTACGAGCAGTACTTC. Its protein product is CSARASGGRLLSYEQYF.

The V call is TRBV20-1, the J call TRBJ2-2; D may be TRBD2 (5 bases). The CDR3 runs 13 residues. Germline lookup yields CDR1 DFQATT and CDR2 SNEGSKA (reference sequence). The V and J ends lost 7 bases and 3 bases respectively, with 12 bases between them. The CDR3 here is CSGGLVDTGELFF. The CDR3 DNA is TGCAGTGGAGGGCTGGTTGACACCGGGGAGCTGTTTTTT.

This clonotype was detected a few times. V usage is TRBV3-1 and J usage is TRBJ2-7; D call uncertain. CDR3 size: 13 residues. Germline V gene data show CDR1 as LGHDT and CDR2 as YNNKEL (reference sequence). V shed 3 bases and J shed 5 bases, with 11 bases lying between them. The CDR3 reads CASSQTPRNEQYF. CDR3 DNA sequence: TGTGCCAGCAGCCAGACCCCGCGCAACGAGCAGTACTTC.